The next 27 T cell receptor beta chains were all read from a single sample in a study of radiotherapy plus CTLA-4 blockade in lung cancer. Clones were read by immunoSEQ multiplex PCR, and TCRdb kept only the in-frame ones, dropping some. The sample gives more than 50,000 clones, around 76% of which show up once; around 3% is in the top ten. This specimen consisted of peripheral blood, obtained from a patient treated with radiotherapy plus ipilimumab. The receptors here all came from a human donor with non-small cell lung cancer who had a complete response to radiotherapy plus ipilimumab.

This clone was seen only once. V usage is TRBV19 and J usage is TRBJ2-1, with 10 nucleotides matching TRBD2. J was trimmed by 7 bases and V by 5 bases; bases with no gene match: 14. Germline CDR1 LNHDA, CDR2 SQIVND (reference sequence). The CDR3 length is 17 residues. The CDR3 sequence: CASSPSGTSGIRNEQFF. The CDR3 region has the DNA TGTGCCAGTAGTCCTTCCGGCACTAGCGGGATCAGAAATGAGCAGTTCTTC.

The gene calls are TRBV6-1 and TRBJ1-5; D gene ambiguous. V lost 5 bases and J lost 9, with 20 bases in between. Looked up from germline, CDR1 is MNHNS and CDR2 is SASEGT. The CDR3 consists of 15 residues. CDR3 sequence (DNA): TGTGCCAGCAGTCAGAGGGTGTATTATGTAGGGCCCCAGCATTTT. It is translated as CASSQRVYYVGPQHF.

The CDR3 here is CASSTGQGVETQYF. The CDR3 DNA is TGTGCCAGCTCAACGGGACAGGGGGTCGAGACCCAGTACTTC. This chain links TRBV18 with TRBJ2-5, with 11 bases that match TRBD1. In germline, CDR1 is KGHSH, CDR2 LQKENI. Unmatched junction bases numbered 4, after V lost 5 bases and J lost 5 bases. The CDR3 consists of 14 residues.

The J gene is TRBJ2-2, the V gene TRBV27, with a weak D call TRBD1 (6 bases). Per germline, CDR1 MNHEY and CDR2 SMNVEV (reference sequence). The CDR3 covers 13 residues. The germline V and J ends were trimmed by 7 bases and 5 bases, with 11 bases remaining between them. CDR3 in amino acids: CASNLQGTGELFF. CDR3 nucleotides: TGTGCCAGCAACCTACAGGGAACCGGGGAGCTGTTTTTT.

This clone was detected only a few times. This chain uses TRBV19 with TRBJ1-5; D remains ambiguous. The CDR3 is 15 residues long. Germline V lookup: CDR1 LNHDA, CDR2 SQIVND (reference sequence). Trimming took off 4 bases at V and 1 base at J, with 11 bases between the two ends. The chain's CDR3 is CASSSNILSNQPQHF. The CDR3 DNA follows: TGTGCCAGTAGTAGTAACATCTTAAGCAATCAGCCCCAGCATTTT.

On this clone: A read error may account for a junction end that differs from germline. This sequence joins TRBV10-3 and TRBJ2-1; maybe TRBD2 (6 bases). The V gene's germline CDR1 is ENHRY and CDR2 SYGVKD. The CDR3 runs to 14 residues. The CDR3 loop reads CAINEAGTYNEQFF. CDR3 in DNA: TGTGCCATCAATGAGGCGGGAACCTACAATGAGCAGTTCTTC.

This clone was detected a few times. V and J are TRBV21-1 and TRBJ2-7; the D segment call TRBD1 is taken from the table without a DNA check. TRBV21-1 is labeled a pseudogene. This CDR3 is built from 13 residues. The CDR3, as DNA: TGTGCCAGCAGCTACGGCAGGACCTACGAGCAGTACTTC. Translating gives CASSYGRTYEQYF.

The genes are TRBV29-1 and TRBJ1-2; weak D call: TRBD1 (5 bases). CDR3 length: 13 amino acids. Germline V CDR1 and CDR2: SQVTM, ANQGSEA. V lost 2 bases and J 1 base, leaving 8 bases between the germline ends. The CDR3 DNA sequence: TGCAGCGTTGAAAGGGGCTTTAACTATGGCTACACCTTC. Translating it yields CSVERGFNYGYTF.

The V call is TRBV21-1, the J call TRBJ1-6; the table's D call of TRBD1 was not tested on the DNA. TRBV21-1 is annotated as a pseudogene. The CDR3 extends over 23 amino acids. Here the CDR3 reads CASSDLKLIEKDRVIAIDSPLHF. The DNA of the CDR3 is TGTGCCAGCAGCGACCTAAAGTTGATAGAAAAGGACAGGGTAATCGCCATCGATTCACCCCTCCACTTT.

The rearrangement uses TRBV28 and TRBJ1-2; D is possibly TRBD1 (5 bases). Germline V CDR1 and CDR2: MDHEN, SYDVKM. This CDR3 has 15 residues. Trimming took 2 bases from V and 6 from J, leaving 16 bases between them. The CDR3, as DNA: TGTGCCAGCAGTTTAGGGATGGGGGGGGTGGATGGCTACACCTTC. It specifies CASSLGMGGVDGYTF.

This clone was detected only a few times. V and J are TRBV6-5 and TRBJ1-2, with D possibly being TRBD1 (6 bases). V lost 6 bases and J lost 4, with 9 bases in between. This CDR3 contains 12 residues. Germline V gene data show CDR1 as MNHEY and CDR2 as SVGAGI. The CDR3 spells CASRQGLYGYTF. CDR3 sequence (DNA): TGTGCCAGCAGACAGGGCCTCTATGGCTACACCTTC.

This chain joins TRBV6-4 and TRBJ2-5, with TRBD2 matching 11 bases. CDR3 length equals 17 residues. Germline values: CDR1 MRHNA, CDR2 SNTAGT. The V and J ends lost 3 bases and 4 bases, in that order; junction bases with no gene match: 10. The CDR3 loop is CASSEQQLAGEVETQYF. The CDR3 nucleotides are TGTGCCAGCAGTGAGCAACAACTAGCGGGGGAGGTAGAGACCCAGTACTTC.

The V call is TRBV9, the J call TRBJ1-1; 12 positions agree with TRBD1. The germline CDR1 and CDR2 sequences are SGDLS and YYNGEE. The CDR3 has 14 residues. V shed 4 bases, J shed 6 bases, and the junction held 4 bases outside the gene matches. CDR3 region: CASSPGQGASEAFF. The CDR3 DNA is TGTGCCAGCAGCCCGGGACAGGGGGCGTCTGAAGCTTTCTTT.

The genes are TRBV6-5 and TRBJ2-7; TRBD1 might be the D (6 bases). The CDR3 is 13 residues long. The V end was cut by 6 bases, the J end by 3 bases, with 12 bases between. Germline V gene data show CDR1 as MNHEY and CDR2 as SVGAGI. CDR3 in amino acids: CASSRRQDYEQYF. As DNA, the CDR3 is TGTGCCAGCAGCCGACGACAGGACTACGAGCAGTACTTC.

This chain connects TRBV29-1 to TRBJ1-2, with D hard to call. Germline V CDR1 and CDR2: SQVTM, ANQGSEA. This CDR3 contains 13 residues. V lost 3 bases and J lost 0, with 8 bases in between. The CDR3 loop is CSVERATNYGYTF. The DNA of the CDR3 is TGCAGCGTTGAGAGGGCTACTAACTATGGCTACACCTTC.

V and J are TRBV11-1 and TRBJ2-7, with D possibly being TRBD1 (5 bases). Germline V gene data show CDR1 as SGHAT and CDR2 as FQDESV (reference sequence). Trimming cost V 2 bases and J 5 bases, with 10 bases left between them. This CDR3 contains 13 residues. The CDR3 is CASSLMQGHEQYF. The CDR3 DNA is TGTGCCAGCAGCTTAATGCAGGGCCACGAGCAGTACTTC.

This rearrangement joins TRBV7-9 to TRBJ2-7; 13 bases align to TRBD2. CDR3 length equals 15 residues. J lost 3 bases, V lost 4 bases, and 3 bases had no gene match. Germline V CDR1 and CDR2: SEHNR, FQNEAQ (reference sequence). The CDR3 nucleotides are TGTGCCAGCAGCTCCGGGACTAGCGGGATCTACGAGCAGTACTTC. Protein sequence: CASSSGTSGIYEQYF.

The CDR3, as DNA: TGCAGCGCCGGTATAGCGGGAGTTCGATCGGGCTCCTACAATGAGCAGTTCTTC. Encoded protein: CSAGIAGVRSGSYNEQFF. The chain joins TRBV29-1 to TRBJ2-1, with 9 bases fitting TRBD2. The CDR3 spans 18 residues. Germline V lookup: CDR1 SQVTM, CDR2 ANQGSEA. The V segment lost 7 bases and the J segment 0 bases; nucleotides outside the gene matches: 16.

Sample share makes this clone medium-sized. This CDR3 is CASSQDRVVPRELFF. The CDR3 bases are TGTGCCAGCAGCCAAGATCGAGTTGTGCCCCGGGAGCTGTTTTTT. The chain joins TRBV14 to TRBJ2-2, with D uncertain. This CDR3 has 15 residues. Trimming left V 0 bases short and J 9 bases short, with 14 bases between. Germline values: CDR1 SGHDN, CDR2 FVKESK. The complete variable domain, with remaining parts taken from reference TRBV14 and TRBJ2-2, reads EAGVTQFPSHSVIEKGQTVTLRCDPISGHDNLYWYRRVMGKEIKFLLHFVKESKQDESGMPNNRFLAERTGGTYSTLKVQPAELEDSGVYFCASSQDRVVPRELFFGEGSRLTVL.

This chain uses TRBV6-5 with TRBJ2-5; TRBD1 matches at 9 bases. The J call may not be correct, given that the DNA end is closer to TRBJ2-7. Germline-derived CDR1 and CDR2 are MNHEY and SVGAGI. The CDR3 sequence is 15 residues long. CDR3 sequence reads: CASSVTGTGRNEQYF. In DNA form, the CDR3 reads TGTGCCAGCAGTGTCACCGGGACAGGGCGAAACGAGCAGTACTTC.

This chain joins TRBV19 and TRBJ2-1; 10 positions match TRBD1. CDR3 length equals 15 residues. Germline CDR1 is LNHDA and CDR2 is SQIVND (reference sequence). The V gene end was trimmed by 6 bases and the J gene end by 5 bases; junction bases not matched to a gene: 7. CDR3 region: CASSVGQGLNNEQFF. CDR3 bases: TGTGCCAGTAGCGTGGGACAGGGGCTAAACAATGAGCAGTTCTTC.

This chain links TRBV4-1 with TRBJ2-1, with 14 bases fitting TRBD2. The length of the CDR3 is 16 residues. V dropped 4 bases and J dropped 7; count of bases not matched to a gene: 6. Germline assignment: CDR1 MGHRA and CDR2 YSYEKL. In DNA, the CDR3 is TGCGCCAGCAGCCTAACCGGGACTAGCGGGGGAAATGAGCAGTTCTTC. Translated: CASSLTGTSGGNEQFF.

The chain uses TRBV7-9 and TRBJ2-7, with 12 positions matching TRBD2. Germline CDR1 and CDR2: SEHNR and FQNEAQ (reference sequence). The junction had 9 bases not matched to a gene; V was cut back by 3 bases and J by 6 bases. This CDR3 contains 16 residues. In DNA, the CDR3 is TGTGCCAGCAGCTTCGTTCCCGGACTAGCGGGGTCCGAGCAGTACTTC. Protein sequence: CASSFVPGLAGSEQYF.

This clone was recorded only once. This specimen includes other DNA sequences encoding the same CDR3. The chain links TRBV30 to TRBJ2-5, with TRBD2 matching over 8 bases. The length of the CDR3 is 14 residues. Germline V CDR1 and CDR2: GTSNPN, SVGIG (reference sequence). V was clipped by 4 bases and J by 4 bases; unmatched bases: 8. CDR3 region: CAWIFGGATETQYF. CDR3 nucleotide sequence: TGTGCCTGGATCTTCGGGGGGGCCACAGAGACCCAGTACTTC.

Comments on this clone: The sample carries other DNA sequences with the same CDR3. In DNA, the CDR3 is TGTGCCAGCAGTGACGGGACAGGAGCCTACGAGCAGTACTTC. It specifies CASSDGTGAYEQYF. The rearrangement uses TRBV6-6 and TRBJ2-7; 8 bases map to TRBD1. The CDR3 is 14 amino acids. Germline CDR1 and CDR2: MNHNY and SVGAGI (reference sequence). With 5 bases clipped from V and 2 bases from J, the junction kept 5 bases outside the gene matches.

This clone was seen a handful of times. This chain connects TRBV5-1 to TRBJ1-2, with D tentatively TRBD1 (5 bases). This CDR3 comprises 14 residues. Trimming cost V 4 bases and J 5 bases, with 15 bases left between them. Germline CDR1 and CDR2: SGHRS and YFSETQ. CDR3 sequence (DNA): TGCGCCAGCAGCAGGGATTTCAGGGATTATGGCTACACCTTC. Its protein product is CASSRDFRDYGYTF.

This chain links TRBV6-5 with TRBJ2-3, with D maybe TRBD2 (5 bases). Germline lookup yields CDR1 MNHEY and CDR2 SVGAGI. The CDR3 is made up of 13 amino acids. V gave up 8 bases and J gave up 7 bases, with 16 bases separating them. The CDR3 region is CASETTLAYTQYF. Here the CDR3 DNA reads TGTGCCAGCGAGACCACATTAGCGTATACGCAGTATTTT.